The entry below describes one T cell receptor beta chain. At deep level, the assay was performed. Unsorted PBMC DNA was run through sequencing on ten immunoSEQ deep assay plates. Original methodology: Sequence data from immunoSEQ were junction-only and lacked quality scores; consequently, filtering differed. Measured with immunoSEQ multiplex PCR; TCRdb has only the in-frame clones, and not every one. V and J calls and clone size follow that table, whereas D and trimming were derived from the DNA. The data hold fewer than 600,000 clones, with roughly 79% observed a single time. This sample is drawn from a study of shared clonotypes between healthy human individuals. The CDR3 consists of 14 residues. V lost 7 bases, J lost 2 bases, and 11 bases lay in between. Looked up from germline, CDR1 is ENHRY and CDR2 is SYGVKD.

The TCR was taken from a woman between 40 and 55 years old in good health. Some clones in this sample may be carry-over from other donors' samples. This chain links TRBV10-3 with TRBJ1-4; no reliable D call. Sequencing used PBMCs. CDR3 nucleotides: TGTGCCATCAAAGGCTCTGCTACTAATGAAAAACTGTTTTTT. It encodes CAIKGSATNEKLFF.